What follows is one T cell receptor beta chain and its context. CDR1 SQVTM and CDR2 ANQGSEA come from the germline V gene. CDR3 length: 12 residues. Without any cell sorting, about 19-31 mg of bulk tissue yielded co-extracted RNA and DNA. The authors made TCR beta cDNA from roughly 480 ng total RNA with a constant-region primer. Employing slightly modified ARM-PCR, three nested multiplex PCR rounds were run, and these gave rise to the TCR beta libraries. A C-beta reverse primer and TRBV1-TRBV30 forward primers served in each of the first two PCR rounds, at about 10 cycles apiece. Using its own MiXCR run on the multiplex PCR reads, TCRdb lists one record per CDR3 protein. Of tens of thousands of distinct CDR3 sequences listed, 77% are singletons. These data are taken from a study of tumor-infiltrating lymphocytes in primary liver carcinoma.

The genes are TRBV29-1 and TRBJ1-2; D remains ambiguous. Specimen: liver tumor tissue from sampling region 5. Indicated subset: tumor region T5, tumor centre. The receptor was derived from a young woman with primary liver carcinoma and hepatitis B virus infection. Written as DNA, the CDR3 is TGCAGAGTTATCCATTGGGATGGCGGCTACACCTTC. Protein: CRVIHWDGGYTF.